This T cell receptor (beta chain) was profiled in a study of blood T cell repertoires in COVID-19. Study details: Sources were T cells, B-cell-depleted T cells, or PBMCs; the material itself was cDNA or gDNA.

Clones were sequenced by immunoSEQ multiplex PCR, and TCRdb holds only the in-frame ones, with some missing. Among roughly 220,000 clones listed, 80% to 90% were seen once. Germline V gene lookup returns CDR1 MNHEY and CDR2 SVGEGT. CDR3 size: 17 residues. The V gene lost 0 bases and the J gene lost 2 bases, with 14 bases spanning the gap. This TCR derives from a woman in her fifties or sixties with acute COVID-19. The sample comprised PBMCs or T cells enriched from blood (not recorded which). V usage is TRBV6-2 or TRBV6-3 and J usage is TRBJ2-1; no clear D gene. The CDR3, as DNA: TGTGCCAGCAGTTACTCTTACCGTAGCCCAACCTACAATGAGCAGTTCTTC. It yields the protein CASSYSYRSPTYNEQFF.